This TCR beta chain derives from a study of blood T cell repertoires in COVID-19. Germline V gene lookup returns CDR1 MGHRA and CDR2 YSYEKL. The CDR3 is 15 residues long. J was trimmed by 1 base and V by 5 bases; bases with no gene match: 6. Libraries were prepared by immunoSEQ multiplex PCR; TCRdb keeps only in-frame clonotypes and omits some of them. This table holds over 150,000 clones, about 83% found once. Material: peripheral blood. The TCR originated in a woman between 65 and 79 years old with COVID-19, enrolled during active disease. This chain uses TRBV4-1 with TRBJ2-7, with 9 bases matching TRBD1. The CDR3 spells CASSNPGQGSYEQYF. In nucleotides, the CDR3 is TGCGCCAGCAGCAATCCGGGACAGGGTTCCTACGAGCAGTACTTC.